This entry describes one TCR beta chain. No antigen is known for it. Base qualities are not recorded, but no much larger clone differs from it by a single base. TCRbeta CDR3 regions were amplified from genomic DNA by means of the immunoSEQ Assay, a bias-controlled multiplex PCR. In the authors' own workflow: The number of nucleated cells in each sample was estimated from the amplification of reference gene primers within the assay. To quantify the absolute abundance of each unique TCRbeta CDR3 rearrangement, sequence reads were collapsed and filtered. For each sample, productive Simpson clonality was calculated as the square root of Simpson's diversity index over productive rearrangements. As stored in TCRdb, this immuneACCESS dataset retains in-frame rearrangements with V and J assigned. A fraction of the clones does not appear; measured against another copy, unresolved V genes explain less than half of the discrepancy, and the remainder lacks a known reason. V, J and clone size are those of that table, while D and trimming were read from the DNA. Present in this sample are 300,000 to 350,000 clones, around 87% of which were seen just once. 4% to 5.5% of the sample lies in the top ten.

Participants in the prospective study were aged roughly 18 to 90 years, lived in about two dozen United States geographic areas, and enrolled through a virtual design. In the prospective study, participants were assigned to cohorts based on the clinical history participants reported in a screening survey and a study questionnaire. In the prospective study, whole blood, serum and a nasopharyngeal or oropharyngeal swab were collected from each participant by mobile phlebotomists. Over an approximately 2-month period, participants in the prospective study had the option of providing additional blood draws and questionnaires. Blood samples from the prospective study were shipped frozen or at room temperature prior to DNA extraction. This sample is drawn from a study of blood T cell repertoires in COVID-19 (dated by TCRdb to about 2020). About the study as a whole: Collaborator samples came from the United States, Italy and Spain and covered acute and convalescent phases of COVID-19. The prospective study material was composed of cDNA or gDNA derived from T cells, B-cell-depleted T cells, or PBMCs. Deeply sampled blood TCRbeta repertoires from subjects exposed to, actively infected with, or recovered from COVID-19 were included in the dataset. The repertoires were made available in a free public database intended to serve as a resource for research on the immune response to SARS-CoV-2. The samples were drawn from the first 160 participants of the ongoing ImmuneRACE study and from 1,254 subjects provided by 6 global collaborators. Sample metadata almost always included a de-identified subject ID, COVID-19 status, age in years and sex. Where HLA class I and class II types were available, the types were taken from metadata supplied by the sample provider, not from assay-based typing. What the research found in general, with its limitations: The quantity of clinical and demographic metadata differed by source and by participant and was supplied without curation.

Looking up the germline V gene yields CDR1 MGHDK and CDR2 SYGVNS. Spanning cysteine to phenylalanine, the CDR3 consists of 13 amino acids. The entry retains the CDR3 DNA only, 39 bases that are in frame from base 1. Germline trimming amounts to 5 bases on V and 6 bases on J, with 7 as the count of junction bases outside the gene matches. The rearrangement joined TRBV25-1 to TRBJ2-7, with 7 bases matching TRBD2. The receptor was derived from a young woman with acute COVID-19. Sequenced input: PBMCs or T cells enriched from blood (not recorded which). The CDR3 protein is CASSLAGESEQYF. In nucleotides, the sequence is TGTGCCAGCAGTCTCGCGGGGGAGAGCGAGCAGTACTTC.